The T cell receptor beta chain under discussion was sequenced for a study of blood T cell repertoires in COVID-19. Study overall: From T cells, B-cell-depleted T cells, or PBMCs came the material, which was cDNA or gDNA.

The assay was immunoSEQ multiplex PCR, and TCRdb's table has in-frame clones only and misses some. The repertoire holds under 250,000 clones, with approximately 88% as singletons. Only one count was recorded for this clone. The length of the CDR3 is 13 residues. The germline gives CDR1 SGDLS, CDR2 YYNGEE. The V gene lost 4 bases and the J gene lost 3 bases, with 10 bases spanning the gap. The chain carries TRBV9 and TRBJ1-1, with D perhaps TRBD1 (6 bases). Sequencing was carried out using PBMCs or T cells enriched from blood (not recorded which). The clonotype originates from a woman in her twenties or thirties who had been exposed to COVID-19. The CDR3 region is CASSLQGDTEAFF. CDR3 DNA: TGTGCCAGCAGCCTACAGGGAGACACTGAAGCTTTCTTT.